A single sample is the source of the 2 T cell receptor beta chains below, sequenced in a study of blood T cell repertoires in COVID-19. Some clones are missing from TCRdb's copy, which holds only in-frame ones; the method was immunoSEQ multiplex PCR. This repertoire shows 300,000 to 450,000 clones, around 87% found once; its top ten account for about 2.1%. The sample was peripheral blood. The receptors stem from a woman aged 60-75 years with COVID-19, enrolled during active disease.

This clone was detected a few times. The chain employs TRBV6-5 and TRBJ1-6; weak D call: TRBD1 (6 bases). Germline V gene data show CDR1 as MNHEY and CDR2 as SVGAGI. The length of the CDR3 is 14 residues. Trimming shortened V by 6 bases and J by 7 bases, and 13 bases separated the two germline ends. DNA of the CDR3: TGTGCCAGCAGGCCCGACAGGAGAAATTCACCCCTCCACTTT. Its protein is CASRPDRRNSPLHF.

This chain uses TRBV5-1 with TRBJ2-1; TRBD2 agrees at 14 bases. The CDR3 is 15 amino acids. The germline V gene encodes CDR1 SGHRS and CDR2 YFSETQ. Trimming took 7 bases from V and 6 from J; bases not matched to a gene: 6. CDR3 in amino acids: CASPFGLAGGNEQFF. The CDR3 coding sequence is TGCGCCAGCCCCTTCGGACTAGCGGGGGGCAATGAGCAGTTCTTC.